The next 23 T cell receptor beta chains were all read from a single sample in a study of cytomegalovirus exposure and HLA in healthy donors (dated by TCRdb to 2017 to 2019). The protocol used for the library was the immunoSEQ multiplex PCR assay. In TCRdb, the immuneACCESS table is reduced to in-frame sequences with V and J assigned. These tables do not hold every clone; where another copy was compared, an unresolved V gene accounts for under half, and the others remain unexplained. The sample table shows 200,000 to 250,000 clones, and approximately 87% are seen once. The ten biggest clones cover roughly 6% of the sample. Sequencing input: PBMCs. These receptors were collected from a woman in her late teens or twenties in good health and CMV-seronegative.

The gene calls are TRBV6-1 and TRBJ1-1; TRBD1 matches at 8 bases. Germline V lookup: CDR1 MNHNS, CDR2 SASEGT. This CDR3 is 13 amino acids long. J lost 7 bases, V lost 6 bases, and 7 bases had no gene match. The CDR3 DNA follows: TGTGCCAGCAGGGGAACAGGGGGACATGAAGCTTTCTTT. Residues: CASRGTGGHEAFF.

V gene TRBV2 combines with J gene TRBJ1-3; D uncertain. CDR1 SNHLY and CDR2 FYNNEI come from the germline V gene. The CDR3 totals 14 residues. The V end lost 2 bases, the J end lost 9 bases, and 14 bases lay between the germline ends. The CDR3 region is CASSERQPGVTIYF. The CDR3 bases are TGTGCCAGCAGTGAAAGGCAACCCGGAGTCACCATATATTTT.

CDR3 in DNA: TGTGCCAGCAGCGAACCCGGGACAGGGCGCTATGGCTACACCTTC. It translates to CASSEPGTGRYGYTF. This chain joins TRBV6-6 and TRBJ1-2, with 9 positions matching TRBD1. Germline V lookup: CDR1 MNHNY, CDR2 SVGAGI (reference sequence). CDR3 length: 15 residues. With 6 bases clipped from V and 4 bases from J, the junction kept 9 bases outside the gene matches.

The sample holds one count of this clone. The V call is TRBV5-1, the J call TRBJ2-1; 10 positions agree with TRBD1. With 2 bases clipped from V and 8 bases from J, the junction kept 10 bases outside the gene matches. Germline values: CDR1 SGHRS, CDR2 YFSETQ. The length of the CDR3 is 16 residues. The CDR3 nucleotides read TGCGCCAGCAGCTTAACGACAGGGGGCATATCCCATGAGCAGTTCTTC. Its protein is CASSLTTGGISHEQFF.

The chain is built from TRBV7-6 and TRBJ2-3; D is unclear. Germline CDR1 is SGHVS and CDR2 is FNYEAQ. V was trimmed by 5 bases and J by 5 bases, leaving 8 bases between them. The CDR3 is 12 amino acids. The CDR3 sequence: CASSLTGDTQYF. Written as DNA, the CDR3 is TGTGCCAGCAGCCTTACTGGAGATACGCAGTATTTT.

This clone was observed a few times. The chain has TRBV12-5 and TRBJ1-5, with D perhaps matching TRBD1 (5 bases). The CDR3 covers 14 residues. The germline V and J ends were trimmed by 1 base and 6 bases, with 10 bases remaining between them. In germline, CDR1 is LGHNT, CDR2 FRNRAP. CDR3 in amino acids: CASGLGQGFQPQHF. CDR3 bases: TGTGCTAGTGGTTTGGGCCAGGGTTTTCAGCCCCAGCATTTT.

This clone was observed a handful of times. V is TRBV7-9 and J is TRBJ1-2; D unresolved. Trimming removed 3 bases from V and 6 bases from J, with 5 bases in between. The CDR3 has 11 residues. The germline V gene encodes CDR1 SEHNR and CDR2 FQNEAQ (reference sequence). The CDR3 sequence: CASSLWDGYTF. Written as DNA, the CDR3 is TGTGCCAGCAGCTTGTGGGATGGCTACACCTTC.

This clone was picked up a small number of times. J is TRBJ1-1 and V is TRBV6-6, with D unresolved. Germline CDR1 is MNHNY and CDR2 is SVGAGI (reference sequence). Trimming shortened V by 6 bases and J by 0 bases, and 11 bases separated the two germline ends. The CDR3 contains 14 residues. The CDR3 protein is CASSSGIMNTEAFF. The CDR3 DNA sequence: TGTGCCAGCAGCTCCGGTATTATGAACACTGAAGCTTTCTTT.

This sequence joins TRBV28 and TRBJ2-7; D is uncertain. This CDR3 spans 13 amino acids. The V gene's germline CDR1 is MDHEN and CDR2 SYDVKM. The V and J ends lost 6 bases and 3 bases respectively, with 12 bases between them. CDR3 region: CASSFAPIYEQYF. CDR3 nucleotides: TGTGCCAGCAGCTTTGCTCCAATCTACGAGCAGTACTTC.

This clone was recorded a few times. Other DNA sequences in this specimen translate into the identical CDR3. This chain links TRBV9 with TRBJ1-5; D is ambiguous. From germline, CDR1 is SGDLS and CDR2 YYNGEE. Trimming stripped 0 bases from V and 5 bases from J, with 6 bases between. The CDR3 has 13 residues. DNA of the CDR3: TGTGCCAGCAGCGTAGGAGTTGATCAGCCCCAGCATTTT. Protein product: CASSVGVDQPQHF.

This clone was seen ten or more times. The rearrangement links TRBV5-4 to TRBJ1-1; D is undetermined. Germline assignment: CDR1 SGHNT and CDR2 YYREEE (reference sequence). V dropped 2 bases and J dropped 7 bases, with 6 bases sitting between them. The CDR3 has 11 amino acids. This CDR3 reads CASSFGVEAFF. The CDR3, as DNA: TGTGCCAGCAGCTTCGGGGTTGAAGCTTTCTTT.

The CDR3 DNA sequence: TGTGCCAGCGGTAGGAGGGGTAATGAAAAACTGTTTTTT. This gives the protein CASGRRGNEKLFF. The chain uses TRBV6-5 and TRBJ1-4, with D possibly TRBD1 on 5 matching bases. The CDR3 runs 13 residues. The V and J ends lost 8 bases and 4 bases respectively, with 11 bases between them. Germline CDR1 reads MNHEY; CDR2 reads SVGAGI.

This chain connects TRBV27 to TRBJ1-4; D possibly corresponds to TRBD1 (5 bases). The CDR3 is made up of 12 amino acids. The germline V and J ends were trimmed by 8 bases and 14 bases, with 18 bases remaining between them. Germline CDR1 MNHEY, CDR2 SMNVEV (reference sequence). The chain's CDR3 is CASGPGPRGLFF. The CDR3 nucleotides are TGTGCCAGCGGACCGGGACCCCGGGGGCTGTTTTTT.

The V call is TRBV29-1, the J call TRBJ2-3; D gene unclear. V was trimmed by 4 bases and J by 11 bases, leaving 19 bases between them. The CDR3 loop spans 13 amino acids. The germline CDR1 and CDR2 sequences are SQVTM and ANQGSEA. The CDR3 DNA sequence: TGCAGCGTTGGGTTGGCGGCCCCTCCGGGGCAGTATTTT. This translates into CSVGLAAPPGQYF.

The chain recombines TRBV30 with TRBJ1-5, with D possibly TRBD1 on 6 matching bases. CDR3 length: 17 residues. Germline CDR1 and CDR2: GTSNPN and SVGIG (reference sequence). Trimming stripped 1 base from V and 3 bases from J, with 19 bases between. The CDR3: CAWSALRDTYSNQPQHF. CDR3 bases: TGTGCCTGGAGTGCCCTACGGGACACCTACTCCAATCAGCCCCAGCATTTT.

The DNA for the CDR3 is TGTGCCAGCAGCACCCGACTAGGGGAGACCCAGTACTTC. This sequence encodes CASSTRLGETQYF. The V call is TRBV9, the J call TRBJ2-5, with TRBD2 as a possible D gene (6 bases). Germline CDR1 is SGDLS and CDR2 is YYNGEE. The CDR3 runs 13 residues. V lost 4 bases, J lost 5 bases, and 12 bases lay in between. Filled out from reference TRBV9 and TRBJ2-5, the complete variable domain reads DSGVTQTPKHLITATGQRVTLRCSPRSGDLSVYWYQQSLDQGLQFLIQYYNGEERAKGNILERFSAQQFPDLHSELNLSSLELGDSALYFCASSTRLGETQYFGPGTRLLVL.

The chain employs TRBV5-4 and TRBJ1-5; a possible D gene is TRBD1 (6 bases). The CDR3 has 12 residues. V lost 10 bases, J lost 5 bases, and 13 bases lay in between. The germline V gene has CDR1 SGHNT and CDR2 YYREEE (reference sequence). The CDR3 is CAVGGHDQPQHF. CDR3 nucleotide sequence: TGTGCCGTGGGGGGGCATGATCAGCCCCAGCATTTT.

The chain is built from TRBV10-2 and TRBJ2-1; TRBD2 matches at 9 bases. V shed 4 bases and J 9 bases; nucleotides not matched to a gene: 10. There are 15 residues in the CDR3. Germline V gene sequence: CDR1 WSHSY, CDR2 SAAADI. For the CDR3, the DNA is TGCGCCAGCAGTGCGAGGGCGGGGGGGCTTGTTGAGCAGTTCTTC. Protein: CASSARAGGLVEQFF.

The genes are TRBV7-2 and TRBJ2-7, with D possibly matching TRBD2 (7 bases). V dropped 6 bases and J dropped 5 bases, with 17 bases sitting between them. The CDR3 totals 14 residues. CDR1 and CDR2 (germline): SGHTA, FQGNSA. For the CDR3, the DNA is TGTGCCAGCAGTCGTCCGGGGGGCTGGGACGAGCAGTACTTC. This sequence encodes CASSRPGGWDEQYF.

The chain combines TRBV30 with TRBJ2-1; 12 bases match TRBD1. This CDR3 spans 15 amino acids. V was clipped by 1 base and J by 9 bases; unmatched bases: 7. Germline CDR1 is GTSNPN and CDR2 is SVGIG (reference sequence). CDR3: CAWSEPRDRGPEQFF. The DNA for the CDR3 is TGTGCCTGGAGTGAACCGAGGGACAGGGGGCCTGAGCAGTTCTTC.

The rearrangement joins TRBV5-1 to TRBJ1-6, with unresolved D. With 1 base removed from V and 0 bases from J, the gap between germline ends came to 8 bases. Germline loops: CDR1 SGHRS, CDR2 YFSETQ. The length of the CDR3 is 16 residues. The CDR3 sequence is CASSLSVSSYNSPLHF. For the CDR3, the DNA is TGCGCCAGCAGCTTGTCGGTTAGCTCCTATAATTCACCCCTCCACTTT.

This chain joins TRBV6-5 and TRBJ1-1, with 8 nucleotides matching TRBD1. This CDR3 spans 13 amino acids. V trimming: 7 bases; J trimming: 4 bases; junction bases outside the gene matches: 5. Germline V gives CDR1 MNHEY, CDR2 SVGAGI. CDR3: CASTTTGATEAFF. CDR3 DNA sequence: TGTGCCAGCACCACGACAGGGGCCACTGAAGCTTTCTTT.

This chain links TRBV15 with TRBJ2-2, with a weak D call TRBD2 (5 bases). Germline CDR1 and CDR2: LNHNV and YYDKDF (reference sequence). The germline V and J ends were trimmed by 3 bases and 7 bases, with 12 bases remaining between them. The CDR3 has 14 residues. The CDR3 protein is CATSRRTSNGELFF. As DNA, the CDR3 is TGTGCCACCAGCAGGCGGACTTCAAACGGGGAGCTGTTTTTT.